Each of the 31 T cell receptor beta chains below was sequenced from the same sample in a study of blood T cell repertoires in COVID-19. Sequencing was performed with immunoSEQ multiplex PCR; in TCRdb, only in-frame clones are kept and a portion is missing. This sample has tens of thousands of clones; 91% occur once, and the top ten carry roughly 2.2%. The sequencing sample was made of peripheral blood. The source is a middle-aged man with active COVID-19.

The V and J genes are TRBV12-3 or TRBV12-4 and TRBJ1-4, with D perhaps matching TRBD1 (6 bases). Trimming shortened V by 5 bases and J by 7 bases, and 8 bases separated the two germline ends. The CDR3 runs 12 residues. The CDR3 reads CASSPDSEKLFF. In DNA form, the CDR3 reads TGTGCCAGCAGTCCGGACAGTGAAAAACTGTTTTTT.

This clone was counted a single time. The rearrangement uses TRBV30 and TRBJ1-2; 9 nucleotides line up with TRBD1. There are 14 residues in the CDR3. CDR1 GTSNPN and CDR2 SVGIG come from the germline V gene (reference sequence). The V gene end was trimmed by 4 bases and the J gene end by 6 bases; junction bases not matched to a gene: 9. CDR3 protein: CAWTPAGTGNGYTF. The CDR3 DNA sequence: TGTGCCTGGACCCCGGCCGGGACAGGGAATGGCTACACCTTC.

The V gene is TRBV7-3, the J gene TRBJ1-1; 8 nucleotides agree with TRBD1. Germline CDR1 SGHTA, CDR2 FQGTGA. The CDR3 has 14 amino acids. Trimming took 4 bases from V and 7 from J; bases not matched to a gene: 8. The DNA of the CDR3 is TGTGCCAGCAGCTCCTCAGGGGGCGAGGATGAAGCTTTCTTT. Residues: CASSSSGGEDEAFF. The full variable domain, with the rest looked up from reference TRBV7-3 and TRBJ1-1, is GAGVSQTPSNKVTEKGKYVELRCDPISGHTALYWYRQSLGQGPEFLIYFQGTGAADDSGLPNDRFFAVRPEGSVSTLKIQRTERGDSAVYLCASSSSGGEDEAFFGQGTRLTVV.

This chain connects TRBV5-1 to TRBJ2-1; 12 bases map to TRBD2. CDR1 and CDR2 (germline): SGHRS, YFSETQ. This CDR3 has 16 amino acids. Losses at the gene ends were 0 bases for V and 12 bases for J; bases not matched to a gene: 10. CDR3 nucleotide sequence: TGCGCCAGCAGCTTGGTCCTGAGGACTAGCGGGATTTCGCAGTTCTTC. The encoded protein is CASSLVLRTSGISQFF.

Here the CDR3 reads CASSLRTARNEQFF. CDR3 DNA: TGTGCCAGCAGCCTTCGGACTGCCCGTAATGAGCAGTTCTTC. The rearrangement joins TRBV3-1 (or the pseudogene TRBV3-2) to TRBJ2-1; TRBD2 is a possible D gene (5 bases). Between the trimmed V and J ends, which lost 4 bases and 7 bases, there was a span of 14 bases. CDR1 is LGHDT and CDR2 is YNNKEL in the germline V gene (reference sequence). CDR3 size: 14 residues.

V gene TRBV7-3 combines with J gene TRBJ2-3; possible D gene TRBD2, 6 bases. Trimming took off 4 bases at V and 2 bases at J, with 16 bases between the two ends. CDR3 size: 16 residues. CDR1 is SGHTA, CDR2 FQGTGA, per germline. CDR3 DNA: TGTGCCAGCAGCTCCCCTCAGGAGGGACCCACAGATACGCAGTATTTT. Encoded protein: CASSSPQEGPTDTQYF.

The chain uses TRBV5-1 and TRBJ1-1, with D tentatively TRBD1 (5 bases). Trimming took 4 bases from V and 0 from J, leaving 13 bases between them. The CDR3 sequence is 15 residues long. From germline, CDR1 is SGHRS and CDR2 YFSETQ. CDR3 amino acids: CASSPPTVMNTEAFF. The CDR3 nucleotides are TGCGCCAGCAGCCCTCCGACAGTTATGAACACTGAAGCTTTCTTT.

The rearrangement joins TRBV2 to TRBJ2-1; D possibly corresponds to TRBD2 (5 bases). Germline V gene data show CDR1 as SNHLY and CDR2 as FYNNEI. This CDR3 has 12 amino acids. V was clipped by 10 bases and J by 6 bases, with 13 bases between them. CDR3 DNA sequence: TGTGCCACCCCGGAGGCAGCCAATGAGCAGTTCTTC. Translated, it gives CATPEAANEQFF.

J is TRBJ1-6 and V is TRBV5-6; 7 bases line up with TRBD1. V lost 3 bases and J lost 6; bases outside the gene matches: 9. The germline V gene has CDR1 SGHDT and CDR2 YYEEEE. CDR3 size: 16 residues. CDR3 sequence (DNA): TGTGCCAGCAGCTGGGGACAGCCACTTACTAATTCACCCCTCCACTTT. As protein: CASSWGQPLTNSPLHF.

The chain is built from TRBV15 and TRBJ2-2; 7 nucleotides line up with TRBD2. The V and J ends lost 5 bases and 0 bases, in that order; junction bases with no gene match: 3. Germline V gene lookup returns CDR1 LNHNV and CDR2 YYDKDF (reference sequence). The CDR3 covers 15 residues. The CDR3 region has the DNA TGTGCCACCAGCCGAACTAGCGCGAACACCGGGGAGCTGTTTTTT. Its translation: CATSRTSANTGELFF. The entire variable domain, with the rest obtained from reference TRBV15 and TRBJ2-2, is as follows: DAMVIQNPRYQVTQFGKPVTLSCSQTLNHNVMYWYQQKSSQAPKLLFHYYDKDFNNEADTPDNFQSRRPNTSFCFLDIRSPGLGDTAMYLCATSRTSANTGELFFGEGSRLTVL.

The chain uses TRBV6-5 and TRBJ1-5; D may be TRBD1 (5 bases). This CDR3 contains 12 residues. Trimming cost V 8 bases and J 4 bases, with 9 bases left between them. CDR1 and CDR2 from the germline V gene are MNHEY and SVGAGI. CDR3 DNA sequence: TGTGCCAGCTCAGGGTCTAATCAGCCCCAGCATTTT. Amino acid sequence: CASSGSNQPQHF.

The rearrangement joins TRBV6-5 to TRBJ1-2; TRBD1 agrees at 7 bases. The V gene end was trimmed by 1 base and the J gene end by 6 bases; junction bases not matched to a gene: 5. The germline V gene has CDR1 MNHEY and CDR2 SVGAGI. This CDR3 has 14 residues. The CDR3 sequence is CASSYLQGGHGYTF. The CDR3 DNA sequence: TGTGCCAGCAGTTACTTGCAGGGGGGCCATGGCTACACCTTC.

The chain has TRBV27 and TRBJ1-2; the match to TRBD1 covers 9 bases. Per the germline V gene, CDR1 is MNHEY and CDR2 is SMNVEV (reference sequence). V shed 1 base, J shed 6 bases, and the junction held 6 bases outside the gene matches. This CDR3 contains 15 residues. The CDR3 nucleotides read TGTGCCAGCAGTTTATATCCGGGACAGGGAAATGGCTACACCTTC. Protein product: CASSLYPGQGNGYTF.

The V and J genes are TRBV19 and TRBJ1-4, with 9 bases fitting TRBD1. V lost 4 bases to trimming and J lost 2 bases; unmatched junction nucleotides: 5. Germline V gene data show CDR1 as LNHDA and CDR2 as SQIVND (reference sequence). The CDR3 has 16 amino acids. CDR3 protein: CASSRTGTGTNEKLFF. The CDR3 region has the DNA TGTGCCAGTAGTAGAACTGGGACAGGGACTAATGAAAAACTGTTTTTT.

This chain joins TRBV19 and TRBJ2-1, with 14 nucleotides matching TRBD2. Germline CDR1 and CDR2: LNHDA and SQIVND (reference sequence). V shed 4 bases and J 8 bases; nucleotides not matched to a gene: 7. This CDR3 has 16 amino acids. CDR3 coding DNA: TGTGCCAGTAGTACCGCCGGGACTAGCGGGGGTCATGAGCAGTTCTTC. Its translation is CASSTAGTSGGHEQFF.

The chain is built from TRBV5-8 and TRBJ2-3; 9 bases align to TRBD2. The CDR3 length is 15 residues. Germline V CDR1 and CDR2: SGHTS, YDEGEE. With V trimmed by 2 bases and J by 1 base, 2 bases remained unmatched. This chain's CDR3 is CASSLRLAGTDTQYF. The CDR3 nucleotides are TGTGCCAGCAGCTTACGACTAGCGGGCACAGATACGCAGTATTTT.

V gene TRBV10-3 combines with J gene TRBJ1-6; 9 nucleotides agree with TRBD1. J was trimmed by 9 bases and V by 2 bases; bases with no gene match: 5. This CDR3 region has 15 residues. The germline V gene has CDR1 ENHRY and CDR2 SYGVKD. This chain's CDR3 is CAISEPQGAGSPLHF. The CDR3 DNA reads TGTGCCATCAGTGAGCCACAGGGGGCCGGTTCACCCCTCCACTTT.

The chain uses TRBV5-4 and TRBJ2-2; the D gene is possibly TRBD2 (6 bases). There are 17 residues in the CDR3. V gave up 4 bases and J gave up 4 bases, with 20 bases separating them. Per germline, CDR1 SGHNT and CDR2 YYREEE (reference sequence). CDR3 DNA sequence: TGTGCCAGCAGCGTATTACCGGGACTCCGGGTCACCGGGGAGCTGTTTTTT. Its protein product is CASSVLPGLRVTGELFF.

The chain links TRBV6-5 to TRBJ2-1; D call uncertain. The V end was cut by 8 bases, the J end by 7 bases, with 18 bases between. Germline assignment: CDR1 MNHEY and CDR2 SVGAGI. The CDR3 extends over 14 amino acids. CDR3 bases: TGTGCCAGCCGCCCGAGTACGCTCAGGAATGAGCAGTTCTTC. Residues: CASRPSTLRNEQFF.

The chain links TRBV29-1 to TRBJ2-7; D is perhaps TRBD2 (5 bases). The CDR3 consists of 15 residues. CDR1 is SQVTM, CDR2 ANQGSEA, per germline. Deletions cut 2 bases from V and 0 bases from J, with 14 bases between. CDR3 DNA sequence: TGCAGCGTTGAACTAGCAAAAAAGAGCTCCTACGAGCAGTACTTC. This translates into CSVELAKKSSYEQYF.

The chain employs TRBV18 and TRBJ1-2, with 10 bases aligning to TRBD1. The germline gives CDR1 KGHSH, CDR2 LQKENI. CDR3 length: 16 amino acids. V was clipped by 5 bases and J by 8 bases; unmatched bases: 14. This CDR3 reads CASSSLTGQGTQGYTF. The CDR3 DNA follows: TGTGCCAGCTCATCCCTTACGGGACAGGGGACCCAAGGCTACACCTTC. Based on the CDR3 plus reference TRBV18 and TRBJ1-2, the full variable domain is NAGVMQNPRHLVRRRGQEARLRCSPMKGHSHVYWYRQLPEEGLKFMVYLQKENIIDESGMPKERFSAEFPKEGPSILRIQQVVRGDSAAYFCASSSLTGQGTQGYTFGSGTRLTVV.

The genes are TRBV28 and TRBJ2-7, with 8 positions matching TRBD2. The trim removed 5 bases at V and 3 bases at J, leaving 9 bases unmatched. The CDR3 is made up of 15 amino acids. Per germline, CDR1 MDHEN and CDR2 SYDVKM. The CDR3 DNA is TGTGCCAGCAGTGGGTCGGGACTAGTAATCTACGAGCAGTACTTC. Amino acid sequence: CASSGSGLVIYEQYF. Based on the CDR3 plus reference TRBV28 and TRBJ2-7, the full variable domain is DVKVTQSSRYLVKRTGEKVFLECVQDMDHENMFWYRQDPGLGLRLIYFSYDVKMKEKGDIPEGYSVSREKKERFSLILESASTNQTSMYLCASSGSGLVIYEQYFGPGTRLTVT.

V and J are TRBV6-5 and TRBJ2-1; D call uncertain. The CDR3 is 13 residues long. Germline-derived CDR1 and CDR2 are MNHEY and SVGAGI. Trimming shortened V by 2 bases and J by 5 bases, and 7 bases separated the two germline ends. CDR3 sequence: CASSYEADNEQFF. CDR3 DNA sequence: TGTGCCAGCAGTTACGAGGCGGACAATGAGCAGTTCTTC.

The chain joins TRBV27 to TRBJ2-7, with 7 bases lining up with TRBD1. Germline V lookup: CDR1 MNHEY, CDR2 SMNVEV (reference sequence). The CDR3 totals 14 residues. Germline trimming cut 2 bases from V and 3 bases from J; bases unmatched to any gene: 4. The CDR3 protein is CASSLGTEGYEQYF. The CDR3, as DNA: TGTGCCAGCAGTTTAGGGACAGAGGGCTACGAGCAGTACTTC.

The J gene is TRBJ1-5, the V gene TRBV7-2; D gene unclear. Germline CDR1 is SGHTA and CDR2 is FQGNSA. The V end was cut by 5 bases, the J end by 2 bases, with 13 bases between. This CDR3 has 15 residues. As DNA, the CDR3 is TGTGCCAGCAGCCCCGAGAGCCTTGGCAATCAGCCCCAGCATTTT. Encoded protein: CASSPESLGNQPQHF.

The chain is built from TRBV9 and TRBJ1-6; D unclear. V gave up 2 bases and J gave up 14 bases, with 11 bases separating them. There are 12 residues in the CDR3. The germline V gene encodes CDR1 SGDLS and CDR2 YYNGEE. Here the CDR3 reads CASSVGEGTLHF. The CDR3 DNA reads TGTGCCAGCAGCGTCGGTGAGGGCACCCTCCACTTT.

V gene TRBV6-6 combines with J gene TRBJ1-4; weak D call: TRBD1 (5 bases). Germline V gene data show CDR1 as MNHNY and CDR2 as SVGAGI (reference sequence). V shed 5 bases and J shed 6 bases, with 22 bases lying between them. This CDR3 comprises 17 residues. For the CDR3, the DNA is TGTGCCAGCAGTCCCCCAAGGGGTTCCCCCCAAGATGAAAAACTGTTTTTT. Residues: CASSPPRGSPQDEKLFF.

The chain is built from TRBV6-6 and TRBJ1-4, with 10 bases identical to TRBD1. The V gene's germline CDR1 is MNHNY and CDR2 SVGAGI (reference sequence). CDR3 length: 14 amino acids. The ends lost 4 bases at V and 7 bases at J; junction bases unmatched: 3. The CDR3 bases are TGTGCCAGCAGTTCCAGGGACAGGGGTGAAAAACTGTTTTTT. Residues: CASSSRDRGEKLFF.

This chain joins TRBV6-5 and TRBJ2-7, with D possibly matching TRBD2 (5 bases). The V and J ends lost 0 bases and 3 bases respectively, with 9 bases between them. The germline V gene has CDR1 MNHEY and CDR2 SVGAGI. The CDR3 runs 14 residues. CDR3 sequence reads: CASSYSGLGYEQYF. The CDR3 DNA reads as TGTGCCAGCAGTTACTCAGGACTTGGCTACGAGCAGTACTTC.

This clone appeared a single time. The chain links TRBV2 to TRBJ1-2; D possibly corresponds to TRBD1 (5 bases). Germline V gene data show CDR1 as SNHLY and CDR2 as FYNNEI. CDR3 length equals 14 residues. V was trimmed by 3 bases and J by 3 bases, leaving 11 bases between them. Written as DNA, the CDR3 is TGTGCCAGCAGTGAGTTCAGGGTAGACTATGGCTACACCTTC. Translated: CASSEFRVDYGYTF.

This chain uses TRBV4-3 with TRBJ2-1; D uncertain. The ends were cut back, 0 bases at V and 4 bases at J, with 10 bases in the middle. The CDR3 runs to 15 residues. The germline V gene has CDR1 LGHNA and CDR2 YSLEER. The CDR3 loop reads CASSQDRDGYNEQFF. The DNA of the CDR3 is TGCGCCAGCAGCCAAGATCGCGACGGGTACAATGAGCAGTTCTTC.